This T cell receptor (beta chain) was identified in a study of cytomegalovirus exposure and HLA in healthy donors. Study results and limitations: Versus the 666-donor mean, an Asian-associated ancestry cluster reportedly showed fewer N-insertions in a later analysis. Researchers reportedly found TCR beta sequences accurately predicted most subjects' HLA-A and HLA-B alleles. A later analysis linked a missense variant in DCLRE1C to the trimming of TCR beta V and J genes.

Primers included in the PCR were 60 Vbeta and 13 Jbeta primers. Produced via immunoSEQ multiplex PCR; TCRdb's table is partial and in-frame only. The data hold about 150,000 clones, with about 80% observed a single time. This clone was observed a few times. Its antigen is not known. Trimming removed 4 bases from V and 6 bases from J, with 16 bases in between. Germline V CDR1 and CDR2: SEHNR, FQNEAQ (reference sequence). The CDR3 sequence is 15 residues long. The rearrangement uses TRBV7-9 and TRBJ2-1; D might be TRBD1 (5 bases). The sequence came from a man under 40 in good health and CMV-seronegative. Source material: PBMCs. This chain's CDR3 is CASSSGSQRGNEQFF. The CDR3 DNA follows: TGTGCCAGCAGCTCCGGGTCCCAAAGGGGCAATGAGCAGTTCTTC.